This is a list of T cell receptor beta chains from one sample in a study of cytomegalovirus exposure and HLA in healthy donors. The table came from immunoSEQ multiplex PCR; TCRdb's copy has only in-frame clones and leaves some out. The sample lists 150,000 to 200,000 clones; 75% to 80% were seen once. The sequencing sample was made of PBMCs. The receptors derive from a man aged 35 to 55 in good health and CMV-seropositive. Each CDR3 is given with its conserved first and last residue.

V gene: TRBV5-1
CDR3 protein: CASSLAAGGFLETQYF

V gene: TRBV5-8
CDR3 protein: CASSLGTGRGNQPQHF

V gene: TRBV28
CDR3 protein: CASSPRLAGVQEQYF

V gene: TRBV15
CDR3 protein: CATSRGTGTSGTTEQFF

V gene: TRBV11-3
CDR3 protein: CASSTRGGELFF

V gene: TRBV6-1
CDR3 protein: CASIWDRGNTEAFF

V gene: TRBV6-6
CDR3 protein: CASSYDRGSNQPQHF

V gene: TRBV5-1
CDR3 protein: CASSLAGQGYEQYF

V gene: TRBV5-4
CDR3 protein: CASSSPGLAGEETQYF

V gene: TRBV2
CDR3 protein: CAPGASEQETQYF

V gene: TRBV7-9
CDR3 protein: CASSSPQDNQPQHF

V gene: TRBV2
CDR3 protein: CASSYRDRGRGNEQFF

V gene: TRBV7-3
CDR3 protein: CASSLTRRTGGMSGANVLTF

V gene: TRBV11-1
CDR3 protein: CASSLDPGGTEAFF

V gene: TRBV5-1
CDR3 protein: CASSPGSGGFSYNEQFF

V gene: TRBV11-3
CDR3 protein: CASSGDPEYEQYF

V gene: TRBV11-2
CDR3 protein: CASGEGRAPANTGELFF

V gene: TRBV9
CDR3 protein: CASSVAGLAGVTQYF

V gene: TRBV2
CDR3 protein: CASSMARVEANYGYTF

V gene: TRBV6-5
CDR3 protein: CASSYSGVTGSYGYTF

V gene: TRBV6-1
CDR3 protein: CASSRRTGEYGYTF

V gene: TRBV27
CDR3 protein: CASSLRPTGGMQPQHF

V gene: TRBV28
CDR3 protein: CASSPGTSGNTGELFF

V gene: TRBV28
CDR3 protein: CASTPPAGQGANQPQHF

V gene: TRBV7-9
CDR3 protein: CASSPQAEQFF

V gene: TRBV5-1
CDR3 protein: CASSWGQGNLGETQYF

V gene: TRBV9
CDR3 protein: CASSESGSTDTQYF

V gene: TRBV10-2
CDR3 protein: CASSEYGQGSKETQYF

V gene: TRBV28
CDR3 protein: CASSLRAGLNYGYTF

V gene: TRBV6-6
CDR3 protein: CASSPSTFSSYEQYF

V gene: TRBV28
CDR3 protein: CASSLPQSRGGYTF

V gene: TRBV5-5
CDR3 protein: CASSRVGGGTGELFF

V gene: TRBV28
CDR3 protein: CASGDPSGSYEQYF

V gene: TRBV13
CDR3 protein: CATTRGGQVIEKLFF

V gene: TRBV29-1
CDR3 protein: CSAGTGATGELFF

V gene: TRBV2
CDR3 protein: CASSVQSRGDTQYF

V gene: TRBV11-1
CDR3 protein: CASSQFDRGGTDTQYF

V gene: TRBV18
CDR3 protein: CASSPPGSLYEQYF

V gene: TRBV28
CDR3 protein: CASRAWTSGSYEQYF

V gene: TRBV7-8
CDR3 protein: CASSLELGQSTDTQYF

V gene: TRBV18
CDR3 protein: CASSPLSKEITGELFF

V gene: TRBV2
CDR3 protein: CASSESGGRSGANGLTF

V gene: TRBV18
CDR3 protein: CASHGTTLKNEQYF

V gene: TRBV19
CDR3 protein: CASSRQGSNEQYF

V gene: TRBV7-6
CDR3 protein: CASSPSGLAGSETQYF

V gene: TRBV19
CDR3 protein: CASSAPGGVGETQYF

V gene: TRBV27
CDR3 protein: CASSSGAYEQYF

V gene: TRBV6-6
CDR3 protein: CASSYPPRETQYF

V gene: TRBV28
CDR3 protein: CASSSRGAGYTF

V gene: TRBV27
CDR3 protein: CASSFHDLNTEAFF

V gene: TRBV5-4
CDR3 protein: CASSVPGGGGYTF

V gene: TRBV18
CDR3 protein: CASSRETSRTDTQYF

V gene: TRBV6-1
CDR3 protein: CASSGQREGKLFF

V gene: TRBV7-2
CDR3 protein: CASSLYVVGRDEQFF

V gene: TRBV5-6
CDR3 protein: CASSFSILYPSDSQETQYF

V gene: TRBV27
CDR3 protein: CASSVRASGRSGANVLTF

V gene: TRBV6-5
CDR3 protein: CASSYNRRYGYTF

V gene: TRBV7-9
CDR3 protein: CAIQIGAGGPSTGELFF

V gene: TRBV6-5
CDR3 protein: CASSYTGQGGYTF